The 22 T cell receptor beta chains listed next were all sequenced from one sample in a study of blood T cell repertoires in COVID-19 (dated by TCRdb to 2020 to 2021). The library relied on the immunoSEQ multiplex PCR assay. TCRdb stores this immuneACCESS table with in-frame sequences only. Part of the clones is absent; in the studies checked, under half of the shortfall reflects unresolved V genes, and no reason is known for the rest. The sample table holds about 98,000 clones, of which about 85% were seen once. The ten largest clones represent 3.5% to 5.5% of the sample. Input material: peripheral blood. Receptors were obtained from a man in his 70s with acute or convalescent COVID-19.

The chain recombines TRBV11-2 with TRBJ1-1; D remains ambiguous. The V end was cut by 2 bases, the J end by 1 base, with 11 bases between. Germline CDR1 and CDR2: SGHAT and FQNNGV. The CDR3 runs to 15 residues. The CDR3 here is CASSLRRLTNTEAFF. The CDR3 nucleotides are TGTGCCAGCAGCTTACGGCGGCTCACGAACACTGAAGCTTTCTTT.

The V call is TRBV2, the J call TRBJ1-1; TRBD1 matches 8 bases. CDR3 size: 14 residues. V shed 8 bases, J shed 11 bases, and the junction held 16 bases outside the gene matches. From germline, CDR1 is SNHLY and CDR2 FYNNEI. The CDR3 spells CASLGNRGDPGAFF. Here the CDR3 DNA reads TGTGCCAGCCTGGGGAACAGGGGGGACCCGGGGGCTTTCTTT.

The chain has TRBV29-1 and TRBJ1-4, with no clear D. CDR3 length: 13 amino acids. CDR1 and CDR2 from the germline V gene are SQVTM and ANQGSEA. V was shortened by 7 bases and J by 0 bases, with 9 bases between the two germline ends. The CDR3 loop is CSARSATNEKLFF. The DNA of the CDR3 is TGCAGCGCCAGATCTGCAACTAATGAAAAACTGTTTTTT. Together with reference TRBV29-1 and TRBJ1-4, the CDR3 gives the full variable domain: SAVISQKPSRDICQRGTSLTIQCQVDSQVTMMFWYRQQPGQSLTLIATANQGSEATYESGFVIDKFPISRPNLTFSTLTVSNMSPEDSSIYLCSARSATNEKLFFGSGTQLSVL.

J is TRBJ2-2 and V is TRBV9; no reliable D call. Germline V gene lookup returns CDR1 SGDLS and CDR2 YYNGEE. V was trimmed by 0 bases and J by 4 bases, leaving 4 bases between them. The CDR3 loop spans 13 amino acids. The CDR3 region has the DNA TGTGCCAGCAGCGTAGCTCCCACCGGGGAGCTGTTTTTT. Translated, it gives CASSVAPTGELFF.

CDR3 bases: TGCGCCAGCAGTGCGGGGGGTCCTGGTGCGCCAGATACGCAGTATTTT. Translating it yields CASSAGGPGAPDTQYF. The rearrangement links TRBV10-1 to TRBJ2-3; 7 nucleotides line up with TRBD2. Germline CDR1 is WNHNN and CDR2 is SYGVQD (reference sequence). The junction had 11 bases not matched to a gene; V was cut back by 4 bases and J by 4 bases. This CDR3 has 16 residues.

This clone was observed once. The chain employs TRBV4-1 and TRBJ1-5; 7 bases line up with TRBD1. Trimming at V came to 3 bases and at J to 4 bases, leaving 9 bases not matched to a gene. CDR3 size: 16 residues. CDR1 is MGHRA, CDR2 YSYEKL, per germline. Here the CDR3 reads CASSQSNRGVNQPQHF. CDR3 DNA: TGCGCCAGCAGCCAGTCAAACAGGGGTGTGAATCAGCCCCAGCATTTT.

The J gene is TRBJ1-2, the V gene TRBV19; the D is unclear. The V end was cut by 5 bases, the J end by 8 bases, with 15 bases between. CDR1 LNHDA and CDR2 SQIVND come from the germline V gene (reference sequence). The CDR3 is 13 residues long. CDR3 sequence: CASSLSGMEGYTF. The CDR3 bases are TGTGCCAGTAGTTTGTCGGGGATGGAGGGCTACACCTTC.

This clone was seen only once. This rearrangement joins TRBV5-1 to TRBJ1-6, with 9 bases fitting TRBD1. The germline gives CDR1 SGHRS, CDR2 YFSETQ. The CDR3 length is 16 residues. Germline trimming cut 4 bases from V and 10 bases from J; bases unmatched to any gene: 12. In DNA, the CDR3 is TGCGCCAGCAGCCCTATCCCGGGACAGGGAGGATCACCCCTCCACTTT. Encoded protein: CASSPIPGQGGSPLHF.

The table lists this clone with a count of one. The J gene is TRBJ1-1, the V gene TRBV12-5; 9 bases are shared with TRBD1. The germline CDR1 and CDR2 sequences are LGHNT and FRNRAP. The junction had 5 bases not matched to a gene; V was cut back by 0 bases and J by 0 bases. The CDR3 extends over 17 amino acids. The CDR3 reads CASGLVGTGYMNTEAFF. CDR3 sequence (DNA): TGTGCTAGTGGTTTGGTCGGGACAGGGTACATGAACACTGAAGCTTTCTTT.

The J gene is TRBJ2-7, the V gene TRBV11-2, with unresolved D. CDR3 length: 13 amino acids. V gave up 6 bases and J gave up 3 bases, with 12 bases separating them. Germline V CDR1 and CDR2: SGHAT, FQNNGV. The CDR3 loop is CASSTRSGYEQYV. As DNA, the CDR3 is TGTGCCAGCAGTACCCGGAGTGGCTACGAGCAGTACGTC.

The chain carries TRBV5-5 and TRBJ2-7; possibly TRBD2 for D (5 bases). CDR3 length: 15 residues. V was clipped by 4 bases and J by 1 base, with 15 bases between them. CDR1 and CDR2 from the germline V gene are SGHKS and YYEKEE (reference sequence). The DNA for the CDR3 is TGTGCCAGCAGCCTCCAGTGGGGAGATTCCTACGAGCAGTACGTC. As protein: CASSLQWGDSYEQYV.

V is TRBV4-2 and J is TRBJ2-7; the match to TRBD2 covers 7 bases. The CDR3 has 15 amino acids. Trimming took 0 bases from V and 3 from J; bases not matched to a gene: 5. CDR1 is LGHNA and CDR2 is YNFKEQ in the germline V gene. The CDR3 bases are TGTGCCAGCAGCCAAGATCGGGGGGATGGCTACGAGCAGTACTTC. Translating gives CASSQDRGDGYEQYF.

The chain couples TRBV7-6 to TRBJ1-1; 8 bases align to TRBD1. The CDR3 is made up of 16 amino acids. After removal of 3 bases from V and 1 base from J, the junction contained 7 bases not matched to a gene. Germline assignment: CDR1 SGHVS and CDR2 FNYEAQ. CDR3 loop: CASSLPGQGKNTEAFF. As DNA, the CDR3 is TGTGCCAGCAGCTTGCCTGGACAGGGAAAGAACACTGAAGCTTTCTTT.

The chain uses TRBV27 and TRBJ1-5; 7 bases map to TRBD1. The CDR3 spans 18 residues. The junction had 10 bases not matched to a gene; V was cut back by 2 bases and J by 0 bases. From germline, CDR1 is MNHEY and CDR2 SMNVEV (reference sequence). The CDR3 region is CASSLNGGRGDSNQPQHF. In nucleotides, the CDR3 is TGTGCCAGCAGTTTAAATGGTGGCAGGGGGGATAGCAATCAGCCCCAGCATTTT.

The genes are TRBV7-8 and TRBJ2-1; TRBD2 agrees at 13 bases. This CDR3 has 18 amino acids. Germline assignment: CDR1 SGHVS and CDR2 FQNEAQ. The V segment lost 4 bases and the J segment 0 bases; nucleotides outside the gene matches: 6. CDR3 in DNA: TGTGCCAGCAGCTCGGGACTAGCGGGGACCAGCTCCTACAATGAGCAGTTCTTC. This translates into CASSSGLAGTSSYNEQFF.

V and J are TRBV5-1 and TRBJ1-2, with a possible D match to TRBD1 (6 bases). The CDR3 totals 14 residues. V dropped 3 bases and J dropped 7 bases, with 16 bases sitting between them. Germline V gives CDR1 SGHRS, CDR2 YFSETQ. CDR3 amino acids: CASSSQLGGAGYTF. The CDR3 DNA reads as TGCGCCAGCAGCTCACAACTGGGGGGGGCTGGCTACACCTTC. The variable domain in full, completed from reference TRBV5-1 and TRBJ1-2, reads KAGVTQTPRYLIKTRGQQVTLSCSPISGHRSVSWYQQTPGQGLQFLFEYFSETQRNKGNFPGRFSGRQFSNSRSEMNVSTLELGDSALYLCASSSQLGGAGYTFGSGTRLTVV.

This chain uses TRBV2 with TRBJ1-5, with a tentative D call TRBD1 (6 bases). Germline loops: CDR1 SNHLY, CDR2 FYNNEI. The CDR3 loop spans 15 amino acids. Trimming cost V 7 bases and J 3 bases, with 16 bases left between them. The CDR3 coding sequence is TGTGCCAGCAAACCTGCACAGGGCTACAATCAGCCCCAGCATTTT. This codes for CASKPAQGYNQPQHF.

This clone was seen just once. CDR3 DNA: TGTGCCAGCAGTTACACTGGGGGCCCCTATGGCTACACCTTC. Translating gives CASSYTGGPYGYTF. The chain is built from TRBV6-5 and TRBJ1-2; D possibly corresponds to TRBD1 (6 bases). Per germline, CDR1 MNHEY and CDR2 SVGAGI. The length of the CDR3 is 14 residues. V gave up 2 bases and J gave up 4 bases, with 11 bases separating them.

In DNA form, the CDR3 reads TGTGCCAGCAGCTCGGTGGGGACACGCACAGATACGCAGTATTTT. It yields the protein CASSSVGTRTDTQYF. V usage is TRBV11-2 and J usage is TRBJ2-3; D is possibly TRBD1 (6 bases). This CDR3 has 15 amino acids. Germline CDR1 reads SGHAT; CDR2 reads FQNNGV. V dropped 4 bases and J dropped 1 base, with 12 bases sitting between them.

With respect to this clone: At one of its ends the junction is not consistent with the germline gene, which may arise from a read error. The rearrangement uses TRBV5-1 and TRBJ1-2, with 7 bases matching TRBD1. Germline V lookup: CDR1 SGHRS, CDR2 YFSETQ. This CDR3 region has 12 residues. The CDR3 DNA is TGCGCCAGCAGCTTGGAGGATGGGACAGACCACTTC. Encoded protein: CASSLEDGTDHF. Combining the CDR3 with reference TRBV5-1 and TRBJ1-2 gives the whole variable domain KAGVTQTPRYLIKTRGQQVTLSCSPISGHRSVSWYQQTPGQGLQFLFEYFSETQRNKGNFPGRFSGRQFSNSRSEMNVSTLELGDSALYLCASSLEDGTDHFGSGTRLTVV.

The rearrangement uses TRBV2 and TRBJ2-5; D is possibly TRBD1 (5 bases). CDR3 length equals 13 residues. Deletions cut 7 bases from V and 7 bases from J, with 16 bases between. CDR1 SNHLY and CDR2 FYNNEI come from the germline V gene. The CDR3 spells CASNAGMMGTQYF. The DNA for the CDR3 is TGTGCCAGCAACGCAGGGATGATGGGGACCCAGTACTTC.

This clone has a single count. Written as DNA, the CDR3 is TGCGCCACTAGTAAACCGGGGACAGCACGCAACTCCTACGAGCAGTACGTC. Translation: CATSKPGTARNSYEQYV. J is TRBJ2-7 and V is TRBV10-1, with 7 bases that match TRBD1. Germline CDR1 WNHNN, CDR2 SYGVQD (reference sequence). CDR3 length equals 17 residues. The V segment lost 10 bases and the J segment 0 bases; nucleotides outside the gene matches: 18.